This T cell receptor (beta chain) was identified during a study of blood T cell repertoires in COVID-19. Libraries were prepared by immunoSEQ multiplex PCR; TCRdb keeps only in-frame clonotypes and omits some of them. The sample has just under 150,000 clones; approximately 89% are singletons. This receptor was taken from a human donor in a cohort sampled during active COVID-19. The sample taken for sequencing was peripheral blood.

CDR3 protein: CASSPFGGSYNEQFF. CDR3 nucleotide sequence: TGTGCCAGCAGCCCCTTTGGGGGGTCCTACAATGAGCAGTTCTTC. V and J are TRBV7-9 and TRBJ2-1, with D maybe TRBD2 (6 bases). The CDR3 spans 15 residues. With 5 bases removed from V and 1 base from J, the gap between germline ends came to 12 bases. The germline CDR1 and CDR2 sequences are SEHNR and FQNEAQ (reference sequence).